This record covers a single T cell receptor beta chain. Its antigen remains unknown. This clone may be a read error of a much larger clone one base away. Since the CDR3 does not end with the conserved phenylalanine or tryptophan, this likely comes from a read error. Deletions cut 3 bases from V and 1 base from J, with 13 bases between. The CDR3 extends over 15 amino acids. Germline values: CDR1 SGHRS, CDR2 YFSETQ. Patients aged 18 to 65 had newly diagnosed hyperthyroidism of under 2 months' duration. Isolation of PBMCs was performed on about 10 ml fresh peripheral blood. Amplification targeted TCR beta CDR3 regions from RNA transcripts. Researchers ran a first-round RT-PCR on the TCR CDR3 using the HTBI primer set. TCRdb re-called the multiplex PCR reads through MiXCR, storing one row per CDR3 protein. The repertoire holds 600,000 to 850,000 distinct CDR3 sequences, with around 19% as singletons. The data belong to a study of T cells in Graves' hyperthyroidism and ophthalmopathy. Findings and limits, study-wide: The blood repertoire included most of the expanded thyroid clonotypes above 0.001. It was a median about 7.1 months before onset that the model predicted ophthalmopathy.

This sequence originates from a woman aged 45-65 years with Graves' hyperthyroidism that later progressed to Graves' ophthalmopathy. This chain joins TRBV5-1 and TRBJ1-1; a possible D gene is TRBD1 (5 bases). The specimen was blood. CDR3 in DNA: TGCGCCAGCAGCTCTACCCCTGGGGGGAACACTGAAGCTTTCTTA. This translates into CASSSTPGGNTEAFL.